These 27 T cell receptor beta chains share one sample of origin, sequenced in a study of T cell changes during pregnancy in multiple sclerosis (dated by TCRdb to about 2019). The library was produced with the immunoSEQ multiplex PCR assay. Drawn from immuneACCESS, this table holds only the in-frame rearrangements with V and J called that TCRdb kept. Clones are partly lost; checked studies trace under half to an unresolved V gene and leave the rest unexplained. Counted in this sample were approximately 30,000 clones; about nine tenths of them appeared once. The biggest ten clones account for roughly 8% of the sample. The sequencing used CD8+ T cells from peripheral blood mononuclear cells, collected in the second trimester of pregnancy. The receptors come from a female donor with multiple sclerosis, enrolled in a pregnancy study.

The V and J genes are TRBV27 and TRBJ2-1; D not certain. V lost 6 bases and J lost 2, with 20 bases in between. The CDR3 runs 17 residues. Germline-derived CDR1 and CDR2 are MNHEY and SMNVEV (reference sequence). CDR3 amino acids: CASSPLPLFGPYNEQFF. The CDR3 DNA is TGTGCCAGCAGCCCACTCCCGTTGTTTGGGCCCTACAATGAGCAGTTCTTC.

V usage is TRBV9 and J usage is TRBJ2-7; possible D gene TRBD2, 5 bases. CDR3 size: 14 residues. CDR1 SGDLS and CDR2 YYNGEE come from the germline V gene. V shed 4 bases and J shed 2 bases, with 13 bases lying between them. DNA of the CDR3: TGTGCCAGCAGCCCCCGAGGGAAACCCTACGAGCAGTACTTC. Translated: CASSPRGKPYEQYF.

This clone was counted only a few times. For the CDR3, the DNA is TGTGCCAGCAGTGACTCGACTAGCGGGGGGGTCGGCGGGGAGCTGTTTTTT. It specifies CASSDSTSGGVGGELFF. The chain couples TRBV6-4 to TRBJ2-2; TRBD2 matches at 14 bases. Losses at the gene ends were 0 bases for V and 7 bases for J; bases not matched to a gene: 4. CDR3 length: 17 residues. Germline assignment: CDR1 MRHNA and CDR2 SNTAGT.

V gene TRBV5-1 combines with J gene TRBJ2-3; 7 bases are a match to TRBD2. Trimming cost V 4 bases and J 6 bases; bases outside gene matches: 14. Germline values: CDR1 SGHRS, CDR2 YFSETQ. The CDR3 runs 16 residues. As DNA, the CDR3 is TGCGCCAGCAGCCCAGGGAGGAAGCGGGGTTGGGATACGCAGTATTTT. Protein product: CASSPGRKRGWDTQYF.

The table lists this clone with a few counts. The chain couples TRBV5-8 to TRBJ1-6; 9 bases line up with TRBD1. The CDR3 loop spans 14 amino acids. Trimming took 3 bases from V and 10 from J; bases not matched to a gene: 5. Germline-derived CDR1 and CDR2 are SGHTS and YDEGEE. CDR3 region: CASSSDRGQSPLHF. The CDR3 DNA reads TGTGCCAGCAGCTCGGACAGGGGCCAATCACCCCTCCACTTT.

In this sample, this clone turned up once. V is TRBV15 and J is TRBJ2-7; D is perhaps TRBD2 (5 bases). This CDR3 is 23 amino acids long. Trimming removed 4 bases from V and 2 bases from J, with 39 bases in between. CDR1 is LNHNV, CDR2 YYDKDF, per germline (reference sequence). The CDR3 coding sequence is TGTGCCACCAGCACCCCAATCGTGGCCGGCCCACGAGTGGCTGGCGGGCTACCCTACGAGCAGTACTTC. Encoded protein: CATSTPIVAGPRVAGGLPYEQYF.

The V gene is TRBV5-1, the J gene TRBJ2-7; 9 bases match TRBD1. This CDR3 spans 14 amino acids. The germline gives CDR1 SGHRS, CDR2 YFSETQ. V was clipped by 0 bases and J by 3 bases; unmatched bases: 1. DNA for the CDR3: TGCGCCAGCAGCTTGGAGACAGGGGGCTACGAGCAGTACTTC. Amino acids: CASSLETGGYEQYF. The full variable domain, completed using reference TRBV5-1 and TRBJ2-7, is KAGVTQTPRYLIKTRGQQVTLSCSPISGHRSVSWYQQTPGQGLQFLFEYFSETQRNKGNFPGRFSGRQFSNSRSEMNVSTLELGDSALYLCASSLETGGYEQYFGPGTRLTVT.

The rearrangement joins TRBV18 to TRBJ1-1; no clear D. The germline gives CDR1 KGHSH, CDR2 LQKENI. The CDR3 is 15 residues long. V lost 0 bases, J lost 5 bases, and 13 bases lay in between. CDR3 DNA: TGTGCCAGCTCACCACCGTCTTCCAGCGGTACTGAAGCTTTCTTT. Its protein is CASSPPSSSGTEAFF.

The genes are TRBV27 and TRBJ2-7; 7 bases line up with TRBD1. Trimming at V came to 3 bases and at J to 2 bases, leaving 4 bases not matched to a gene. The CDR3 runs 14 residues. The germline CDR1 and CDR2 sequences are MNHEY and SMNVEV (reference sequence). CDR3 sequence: CASSLIQGAYEQYF. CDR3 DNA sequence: TGTGCCAGCAGTTTGATCCAGGGGGCCTACGAGCAGTACTTC.

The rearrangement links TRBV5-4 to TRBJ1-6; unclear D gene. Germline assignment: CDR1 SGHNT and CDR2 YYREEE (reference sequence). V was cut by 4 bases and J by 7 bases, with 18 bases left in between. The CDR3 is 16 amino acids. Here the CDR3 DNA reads TGTGCCAGCAGCCAAGGCGGGCGGAACGGGAATTCACCCCTCCACTTT. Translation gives CASSQGGRNGNSPLHF.

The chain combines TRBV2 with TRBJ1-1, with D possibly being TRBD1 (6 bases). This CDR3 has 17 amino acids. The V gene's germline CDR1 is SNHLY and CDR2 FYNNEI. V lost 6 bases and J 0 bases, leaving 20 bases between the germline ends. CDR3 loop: CASRGVSGQSMNTEAFF. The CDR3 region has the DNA TGTGCCAGCAGGGGAGTGAGTGGACAGAGCATGAACACTGAAGCTTTCTTT.

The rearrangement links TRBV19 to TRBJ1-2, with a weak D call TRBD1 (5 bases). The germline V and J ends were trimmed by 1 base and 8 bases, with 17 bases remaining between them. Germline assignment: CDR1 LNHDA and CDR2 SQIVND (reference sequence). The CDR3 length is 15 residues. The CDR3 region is CASSIGGGSTRGYTF. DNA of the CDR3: TGTGCCAGTAGTATAGGCGGGGGATCCACTCGGGGCTACACCTTC. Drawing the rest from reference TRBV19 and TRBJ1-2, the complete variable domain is DGGITQSPKYLFRKEGQNVTLSCEQNLNHDAMYWYRQDPGQGLRLIYYSQIVNDFQKGDIAEGYSVSREKKESFPLTVTSAQKNPTAFYLCASSIGGGSTRGYTFGSGTRLTVV.

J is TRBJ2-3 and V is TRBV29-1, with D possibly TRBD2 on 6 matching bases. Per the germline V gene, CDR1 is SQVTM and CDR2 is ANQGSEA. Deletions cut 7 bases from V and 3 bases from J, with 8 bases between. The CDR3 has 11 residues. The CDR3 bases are TGCAGCGGGGCGGGGACAGATACGCAGTATTTT. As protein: CSGAGTDTQYF.

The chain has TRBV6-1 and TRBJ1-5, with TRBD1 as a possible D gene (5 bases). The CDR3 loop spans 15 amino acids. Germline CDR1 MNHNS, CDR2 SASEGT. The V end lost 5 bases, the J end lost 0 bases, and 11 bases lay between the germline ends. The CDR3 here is CASSLAGYSNQPQHF. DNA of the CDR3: TGTGCCAGCAGTTTGGCAGGGTATAGCAATCAGCCCCAGCATTTT.

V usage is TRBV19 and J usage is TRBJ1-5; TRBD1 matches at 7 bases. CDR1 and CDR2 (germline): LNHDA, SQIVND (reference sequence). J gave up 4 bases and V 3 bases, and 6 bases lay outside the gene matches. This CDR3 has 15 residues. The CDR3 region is CASSIIGGRNQPQHF. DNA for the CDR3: TGTGCCAGTAGTATTATAGGGGGCAGAAATCAGCCCCAGCATTTT.

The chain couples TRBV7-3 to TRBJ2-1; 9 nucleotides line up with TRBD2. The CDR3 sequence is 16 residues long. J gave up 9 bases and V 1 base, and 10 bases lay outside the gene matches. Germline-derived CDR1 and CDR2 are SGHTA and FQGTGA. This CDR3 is CASSLMFRGGASEQFF. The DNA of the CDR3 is TGTGCCAGCAGCTTAATGTTCCGCGGGGGGGCAAGTGAGCAGTTCTTC. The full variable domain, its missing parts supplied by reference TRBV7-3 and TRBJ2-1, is GAGVSQTPSNKVTEKGKYVELRCDPISGHTALYWYRQSLGQGPEFLIYFQGTGAADDSGLPNDRFFAVRPEGSVSTLKIQRTERGDSAVYLCASSLMFRGGASEQFFGPGTRLTVL.

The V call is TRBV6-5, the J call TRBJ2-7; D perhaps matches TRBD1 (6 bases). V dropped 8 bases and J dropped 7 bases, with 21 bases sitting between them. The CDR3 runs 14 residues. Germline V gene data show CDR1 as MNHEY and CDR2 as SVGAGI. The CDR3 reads CASGRRRQVKEQYF. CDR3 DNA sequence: TGTGCCAGCGGGAGAAGGAGACAGGTAAAAGAGCAGTACTTC.

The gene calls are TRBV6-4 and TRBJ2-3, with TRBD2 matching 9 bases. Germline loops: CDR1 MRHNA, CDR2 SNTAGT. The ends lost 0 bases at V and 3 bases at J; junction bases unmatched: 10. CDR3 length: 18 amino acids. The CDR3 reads CASSDSTVAGGQTDTQYF. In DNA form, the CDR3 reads TGTGCCAGCAGTGACTCGACGGTGGCGGGGGGGCAAACAGATACGCAGTATTTT.

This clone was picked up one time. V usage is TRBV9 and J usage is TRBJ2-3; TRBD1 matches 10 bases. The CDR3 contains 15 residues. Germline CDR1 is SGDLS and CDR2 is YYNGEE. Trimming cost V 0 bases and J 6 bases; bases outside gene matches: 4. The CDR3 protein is CASSVVGTGADTQYF. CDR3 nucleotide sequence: TGTGCCAGCAGCGTAGTAGGGACAGGGGCGGATACGCAGTATTTT.

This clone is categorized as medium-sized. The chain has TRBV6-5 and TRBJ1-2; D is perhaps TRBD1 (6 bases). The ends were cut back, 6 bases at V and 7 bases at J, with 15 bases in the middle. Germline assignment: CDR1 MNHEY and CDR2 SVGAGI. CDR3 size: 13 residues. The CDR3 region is CASRTQGSLGYTF. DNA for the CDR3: TGTGCCAGCAGAACCCAGGGGTCCCTTGGCTACACCTTC.

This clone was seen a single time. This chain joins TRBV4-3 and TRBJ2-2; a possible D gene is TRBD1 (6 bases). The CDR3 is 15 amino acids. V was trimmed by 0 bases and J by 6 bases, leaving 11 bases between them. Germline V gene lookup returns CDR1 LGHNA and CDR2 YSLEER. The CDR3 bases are TGCGCCAGCAGCCAAGATTTTTACAGGGCCGGGGAGCTGTTTTTT. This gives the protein CASSQDFYRAGELFF.

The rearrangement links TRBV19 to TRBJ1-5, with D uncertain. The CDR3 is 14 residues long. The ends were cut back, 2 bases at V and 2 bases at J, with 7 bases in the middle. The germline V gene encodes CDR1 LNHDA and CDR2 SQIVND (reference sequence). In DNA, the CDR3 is TGTGCCAGTAGTATAAATCCTGGCAATCAGCCCCAGCATTTT. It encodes CASSINPGNQPQHF. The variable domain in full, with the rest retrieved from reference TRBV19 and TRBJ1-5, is DGGITQSPKYLFRKEGQNVTLSCEQNLNHDAMYWYRQDPGQGLRLIYYSQIVNDFQKGDIAEGYSVSREKKESFPLTVTSAQKNPTAFYLCASSINPGNQPQHFGDGTRLSIL.

The CDR3 loop is CASSQVLQGTPYGYTF. The DNA for the CDR3 is TGCGCCAGCAGCCAAGTATTACAGGGGACTCCCTATGGCTACACCTTC. This chain connects TRBV4-3 to TRBJ1-2, with TRBD1 matching over 7 bases. Germline V gene data show CDR1 as LGHNA and CDR2 as YSLEER. This CDR3 is built from 16 residues. Germline trimming cut 1 base from V and 4 bases from J; bases unmatched to any gene: 9.

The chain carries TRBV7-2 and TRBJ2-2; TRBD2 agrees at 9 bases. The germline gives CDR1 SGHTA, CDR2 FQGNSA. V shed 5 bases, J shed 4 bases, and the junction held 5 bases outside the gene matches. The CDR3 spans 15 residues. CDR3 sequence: CASSRGLASTGELFF. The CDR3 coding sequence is TGTGCCAGCAGCCGCGGACTAGCGTCCACCGGGGAGCTGTTTTTT. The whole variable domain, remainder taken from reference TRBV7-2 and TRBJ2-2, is GAGVSQSPSNKVTEKGKDVELRCDPISGHTALYWYRQSLGQGLEFLIYFQGNSAPDKSGLPSDRFSAERTGGSVSTLTIQRTQQEDSAVYLCASSRGLASTGELFFGEGSRLTVL.

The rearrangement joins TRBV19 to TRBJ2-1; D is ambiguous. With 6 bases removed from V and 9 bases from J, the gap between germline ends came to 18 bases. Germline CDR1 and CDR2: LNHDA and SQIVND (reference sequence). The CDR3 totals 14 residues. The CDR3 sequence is CASRGQTAYFEQFF. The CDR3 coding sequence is TGTGCCAGTAGGGGCCAGACGGCTTATTTTGAGCAGTTCTTC.

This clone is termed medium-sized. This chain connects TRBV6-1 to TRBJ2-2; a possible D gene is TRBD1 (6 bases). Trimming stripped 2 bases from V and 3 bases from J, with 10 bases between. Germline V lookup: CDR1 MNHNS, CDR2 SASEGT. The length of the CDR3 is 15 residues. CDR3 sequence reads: CASSELTGHTGELFF. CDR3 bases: TGTGCCAGCAGTGAACTGACAGGTCACACCGGGGAGCTGTTTTTT.

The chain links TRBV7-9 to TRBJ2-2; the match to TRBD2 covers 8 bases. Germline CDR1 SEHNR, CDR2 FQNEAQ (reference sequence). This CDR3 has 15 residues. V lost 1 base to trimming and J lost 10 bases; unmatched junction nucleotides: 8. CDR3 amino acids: CASSLGRGGRKELFF. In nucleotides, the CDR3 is TGTGCCAGCAGCTTAGGTCGGGGGGGCCGTAAGGAGCTGTTTTTT.